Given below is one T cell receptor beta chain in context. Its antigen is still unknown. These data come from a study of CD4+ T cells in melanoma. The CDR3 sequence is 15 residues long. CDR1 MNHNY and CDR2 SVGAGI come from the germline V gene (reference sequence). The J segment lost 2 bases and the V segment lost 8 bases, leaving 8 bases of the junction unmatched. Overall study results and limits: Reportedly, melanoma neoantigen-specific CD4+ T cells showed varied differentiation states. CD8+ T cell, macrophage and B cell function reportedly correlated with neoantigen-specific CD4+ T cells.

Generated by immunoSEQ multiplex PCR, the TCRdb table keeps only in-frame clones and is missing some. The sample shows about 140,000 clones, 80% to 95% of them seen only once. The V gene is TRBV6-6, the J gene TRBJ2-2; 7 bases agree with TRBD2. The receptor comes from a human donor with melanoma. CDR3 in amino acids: CASHVAGLNTGELFF. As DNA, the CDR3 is TGTGCCAGCCATGTAGCGGGCTTAAACACCGGGGAGCTGTTTTTT.